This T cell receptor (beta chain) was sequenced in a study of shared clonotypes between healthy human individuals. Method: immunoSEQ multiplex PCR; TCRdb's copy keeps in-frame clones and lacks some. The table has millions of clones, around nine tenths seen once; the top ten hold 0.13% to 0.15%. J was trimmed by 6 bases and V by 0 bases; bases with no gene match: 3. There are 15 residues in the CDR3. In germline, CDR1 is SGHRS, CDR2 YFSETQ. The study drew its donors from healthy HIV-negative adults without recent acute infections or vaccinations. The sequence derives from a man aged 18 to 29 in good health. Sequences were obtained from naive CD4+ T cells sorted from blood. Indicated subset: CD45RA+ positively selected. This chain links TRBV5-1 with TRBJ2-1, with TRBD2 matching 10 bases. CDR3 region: CASSLGTSGPNEQFF. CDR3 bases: TGCGCCAGCAGCTTGGGGACTAGCGGTCCCAATGAGCAGTTCTTC.